This entry is about one T cell receptor (beta chain). The antigen remains unidentified. The record originates from a study of T cells in Graves' hyperthyroidism and ophthalmopathy. Study-wide results and caveats: Through a model of 13 V-J features, ophthalmopathy was separated from stable hyperthyroidism.

TCR beta CDR3 regions were amplified from RNA. The TCR CDR3 first-round RT-PCR relied on the HTBI primer set. TCRdb used MiXCR to reprocess the multiplex PCR reads, holding one entry per CDR3 protein. This repertoire shows over 650,000 distinct CDR3 sequences, 40% to 55% found once; its top ten account for about 7%. V trimming: 3 bases; J trimming: 4 bases; junction bases outside the gene matches: 5. From germline, CDR1 is LGHNT and CDR2 FRNRAP. CDR3 length: 15 residues. The TCR originated in an adult man with Graves' disease, either hyperthyroidism or ophthalmopathy (not recorded which). The V call is TRBV12-5, the J call TRBJ1-5; 8 positions match TRBD1. The sample taken for sequencing was peripheral blood or thyroid tissue (not recorded which). The CDR3 coding sequence is TGTGCTAGTGGTTTAATGGACAGGGCTAATCAGCCCCAGCATTTT. Protein: CASGLMDRANQPQHF. Drawing the rest from reference TRBV12-5 and TRBJ1-5, the complete variable domain is DARVTQTPRHKVTEMGQEVTMRCQPILGHNTVFWYRQTMMQGLELLAYFRNRAPLDDSGMPKDRFSAEMPDATLATLKIQPSEPRDSAVYFCASGLMDRANQPQHFGDGTRLSIL.